The 14 T cell receptor beta chains in this list originate from one sample, sequenced in a study of OX40 agonist ivuxolimab in advanced cancers. The library was made by the immunoSEQ multiplex PCR assay. TCRdb retrieved this table from immuneACCESS and kept in-frame rearrangements only. Not all clones are present; in checked studies, unresolved V genes account for under half, and no reason is known for the remainder. This sample gives several thousand clones in total; roughly 70% of them show up just once. The ten largest account for about 40% of the sample. Sequenced here: CD4+ or CD8+ T cells sorted from blood, sampled in a trial of the OX40 agonist ivuxolimab. The receptors here all came from an adult with an advanced solid tumor such as melanoma, head and neck, liver or kidney cancer.

The chain is built from TRBV6-4 and TRBJ1-2; TRBD1 is a possible D gene (5 bases). Trimming removed 6 bases from V and 4 bases from J, with 18 bases in between. The germline V gene has CDR1 MRHNA and CDR2 SNTAGT. The CDR3 loop spans 15 amino acids. The CDR3 is CASSVHTGTAYGYTF. Here the CDR3 DNA reads TGTGCCAGCAGCGTACATACAGGCACTGCCTATGGCTACACCTTC.

V gene TRBV6-1 combines with J gene TRBJ2-3; 7 bases agree with TRBD1. V lost 4 bases to trimming and J lost 2 bases; unmatched junction nucleotides: 9. The CDR3 runs 16 residues. Germline V gives CDR1 MNHNS, CDR2 SASEGT. The CDR3 protein is CASSARDRCDTDTQYF. CDR3 in DNA: TGTGCCAGCAGTGCCCGGGACAGATGCGACACAGATACGCAGTATTTT.

The CDR3 here is CASSQLNYRYNEQFF. In DNA form, the CDR3 reads TGCGCCAGCAGCCAGTTGAACTACCGCTACAATGAGCAGTTCTTC. This chain links TRBV4-1 with TRBJ2-1; D uncertain. The V end was cut by 3 bases, the J end by 3 bases, with 12 bases between. This CDR3 contains 15 residues. Germline CDR1 reads MGHRA; CDR2 reads YSYEKL.

This clone was seen at least ten times. The chain uses TRBV7-9 and TRBJ2-1; 10 nucleotides line up with TRBD2. From germline, CDR1 is SEHNR and CDR2 FQNEAQ (reference sequence). Trimming took 2 bases from V and 4 from J; bases not matched to a gene: 5. This CDR3 has 16 residues. CDR3 DNA sequence: TGTGCCAGCAGCTTAAATGGACTAGCGGATTACAATGAGCAGTTCTTC. Translating gives CASSLNGLADYNEQFF.

The chain employs TRBV6-4 and TRBJ2-2, with 14 bases identical to TRBD2. The junction had 2 bases not matched to a gene; V was cut back by 4 bases and J by 4 bases. The CDR3 has 16 residues. Per germline, CDR1 MRHNA and CDR2 SNTAGT. The CDR3 sequence: CASSAGTSGGTGELFF. DNA for the CDR3: TGTGCCAGCAGTGCCGGGACTAGCGGGGGCACCGGGGAGCTGTTTTTT.

V gene TRBV5-5 combines with J gene TRBJ1-2, with 8 bases aligning to TRBD1. The V segment lost 0 bases and the J segment 3 bases; nucleotides outside the gene matches: 4. The CDR3 runs 15 residues. CDR1 and CDR2 (germline): SGHKS, YYEKEE (reference sequence). CDR3 loop: CASSLAGGRYYGYTF. CDR3 nucleotides: TGTGCCAGCAGCTTGGCAGGGGGCCGCTACTATGGCTACACCTTC.

This clone was observed a single time. The V and J genes are TRBV28 and TRBJ1-4, with a weak D call TRBD1 (5 bases). Trimming pared 7 bases from V and 8 bases from J, leaving 20 bases between. The CDR3 has 15 residues. Germline lookup yields CDR1 MDHEN and CDR2 SYDVKM. CDR3: CASTPLRGAGEKLFF. The CDR3 bases are TGTGCCAGCACACCCCTAAGGGGCGCCGGGGAAAAACTGTTTTTT. The entire variable domain, with the rest obtained from reference TRBV28 and TRBJ1-4, is as follows: DVKVTQSSRYLVKRTGEKVFLECVQDMDHENMFWYRQDPGLGLRLIYFSYDVKMKEKGDIPEGYSVSREKKERFSLILESASTNQTSMYLCASTPLRGAGEKLFFGSGTQLSVL.

The chain recombines TRBV9 with TRBJ2-1; D is unresolved. The V end lost 2 bases, the J end lost 7 bases, and 4 bases lay between the germline ends. This CDR3 contains 11 residues. Per germline, CDR1 SGDLS and CDR2 YYNGEE. CDR3 DNA: TGTGCCAGCAGCGTTAGTAATGAGCAGTTCTTC. Translation gives CASSVSNEQFF. The whole variable domain, remainder taken from reference TRBV9 and TRBJ2-1, is DSGVTQTPKHLITATGQRVTLRCSPRSGDLSVYWYQQSLDQGLQFLIQYYNGEERAKGNILERFSAQQFPDLHSELNLSSLELGDSALYFCASSVSNEQFFGPGTRLTVL.

The chain employs TRBV6-1 and TRBJ2-7; D ambiguous. This CDR3 spans 12 amino acids. Looked up from germline, CDR1 is MNHNS and CDR2 is SASEGT. The V end was cut by 1 base, the J end by 4 bases, with 5 bases between. CDR3 bases: TGTGCCAGCAGTGAAGATGCATACGAGCAGTACTTC. Translation: CASSEDAYEQYF.

In nucleotides, the CDR3 is TGTGCCAGCAACCTAAAATACAATGAGCAGTTCTTC. Protein product: CASNLKYNEQFF. The chain recombines TRBV7-9 with TRBJ2-1; D is uncertain. V was shortened by 7 bases and J by 4 bases, with 8 bases between the two germline ends. CDR3 length equals 12 residues. Looked up from germline, CDR1 is SEHNR and CDR2 is FQNEAQ (reference sequence).

The V call is TRBV10-1, the J call TRBJ2-7; 11 nucleotides agree with TRBD1. V dropped 4 bases and J dropped 3; count of bases not matched to a gene: 5. CDR1 and CDR2 from the germline V gene are WNHNN and SYGVQD (reference sequence). The CDR3 spans 15 residues. CDR3 residues: CASSGQGTGGYEQYF. CDR3 nucleotide sequence: TGCGCCAGCAGTGGACAAGGGACAGGGGGCTACGAGCAGTACTTC.

The gene calls are TRBV27 and TRBJ2-3, with 10 bases fitting TRBD2. This CDR3 comprises 14 residues. The V gene end was trimmed by 7 bases and the J gene end by 4 bases; junction bases not matched to a gene: 5. CDR1 is MNHEY, CDR2 SMNVEV, per germline (reference sequence). CDR3 in DNA: TGTGCCAGCAAAGCGGGAGGGTCGGCAGATACGCAGTATTTT. It encodes CASKAGGSADTQYF.

The V gene is TRBV7-2, the J gene TRBJ1-1; D gene uncertain. Germline V lookup: CDR1 SGHTA, CDR2 FQGNSA. The CDR3 spans 14 residues. Deletions cut 1 base from V and 1 base from J, with 7 bases between. Here the CDR3 reads CASSLGEGNTEAFF. In DNA, the CDR3 is TGTGCCAGCAGCTTAGGCGAAGGGAACACTGAAGCTTTCTTT.

This rearrangement joins TRBV7-8 to TRBJ1-4; unclear D gene. The CDR3 length is 15 residues. Trimming cost V 0 bases and J 7 bases, with 12 bases left between them. Germline values: CDR1 SGHVS, CDR2 FQNEAQ. The CDR3 sequence: CASSLAVQAGEKLFF. DNA for the CDR3: TGTGCCAGCAGCTTAGCAGTTCAGGCGGGTGAAAAACTGTTTTTT.